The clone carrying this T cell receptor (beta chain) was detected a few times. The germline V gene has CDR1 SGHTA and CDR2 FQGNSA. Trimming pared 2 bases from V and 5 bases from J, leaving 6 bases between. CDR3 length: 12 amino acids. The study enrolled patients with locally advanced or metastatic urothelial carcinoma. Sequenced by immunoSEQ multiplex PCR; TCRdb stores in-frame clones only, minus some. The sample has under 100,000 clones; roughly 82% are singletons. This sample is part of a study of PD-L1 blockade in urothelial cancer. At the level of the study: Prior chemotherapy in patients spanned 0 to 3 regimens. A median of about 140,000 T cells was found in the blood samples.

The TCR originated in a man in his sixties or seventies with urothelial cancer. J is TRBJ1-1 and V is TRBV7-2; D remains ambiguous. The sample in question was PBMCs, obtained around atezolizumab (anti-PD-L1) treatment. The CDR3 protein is CASSLRRTEAFF. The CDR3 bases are TGTGCCAGCAGCTTAAGGAGAACTGAAGCTTTCTTT.